This TCR beta chain originates from a study of early T cells in non-severe SARS-CoV-2 infection. At the level of the study: Sequencing input comprised bulk RNA from unsorted whole blood; chain pairing was not available.

Attached unique molecular identifiers marked individual cDNA molecules. TCRdb called the 5' RACE reads again in MiXCR, with one record for every CDR3 protein. The sample carries 50,000 or so distinct CDR3 sequences, approximately 12% recorded once. The CDR3 runs 12 residues. The V gene lost 0 bases and the J gene lost 9 bases, with 10 bases spanning the gap. The germline gives CDR1 SQVTM, CDR2 ANQGSEA. Findings and caveats of the study: Anti-spike CD8 responses were favored by VDJdb matching, which missed private and CD4 specificities.

As for this clonotype: The target antigen is unknown.

This receptor was identified in an adult who was a healthcare worker with PCR-confirmed SARS-CoV-2 infection or an uninfected control (not recorded which). The gene calls are TRBV29-1 and TRBJ2-3, with TRBD1 as a possible D gene (5 bases). Sequenced: whole blood. CDR3 DNA: TGCAGCGTTGAAGATGGGGCGGCCACGCAGTATTTT. This codes for CSVEDGAATQYF.